The 18 T cell receptor beta chains in this list originate from one sample, sequenced in a study of a mutant IDH1 vaccine in newly diagnosed glioma. The protocol was immunoSEQ multiplex PCR, while the TCRdb copy is restricted to in-frame clones and leaves out a portion. The profile shows 75,000 to 100,000 clones, roughly 89% of them singletons. Described time point: baseline, week 1 (first vaccination visit). Specified treatment: pre-vaccination baseline after standard-of-care therapy. Sequences were derived from PBMCs, sampled from a glioma patient treated with radiotherapy, temozolomide or both. The source of these receptors is a woman in her forties or fifties with glioma.

This chain links TRBV9 with TRBJ2-5, with 8 bases that match TRBD1. The germline CDR1 and CDR2 sequences are SGDLS and YYNGEE. V lost 0 bases and J lost 3; bases outside the gene matches: 4. This CDR3 has 15 residues. CDR3 sequence: CASSVVPTGEETQYF. CDR3 coding DNA: TGTGCCAGCAGCGTAGTTCCGACAGGGGAAGAGACCCAGTACTTC.

This chain connects TRBV11-3 to TRBJ2-1, with TRBD2 identical over 12 bases. Germline V lookup: CDR1 SGHNT, CDR2 YENEEA. Losses at the gene ends were 5 bases for V and 6 bases for J; bases not matched to a gene: 5. The CDR3 sequence is 15 residues long. This chain's CDR3 is CASSVTSGSGNEQFF. CDR3 sequence (DNA): TGTGCCAGCAGCGTGACTAGCGGGAGTGGCAATGAGCAGTTCTTC.

The chain has TRBV6-5 and TRBJ1-1, with no clear D. This CDR3 is built from 14 residues. Trimming removed 5 bases at V and 2 bases at J, with 12 bases between. Germline CDR1 reads MNHEY; CDR2 reads SVGAGI. The CDR3 region has the DNA TGTGCCAGCAGTCCCAGTGGGTATAACACTGAAGCTTTCTTT. Encoded protein: CASSPSGYNTEAFF.

This chain links TRBV29-1 with TRBJ1-5; 8 nucleotides line up with TRBD1. The CDR3 sequence is 13 residues long. Unmatched junction bases numbered 3, after V lost 7 bases and J lost 1 base. The germline CDR1 and CDR2 sequences are SQVTM and ANQGSEA. CDR3 coding DNA: TGCAGCGCCGGACAGGGCAGCAATCAGCCCCAGCATTTT. This sequence encodes CSAGQGSNQPQHF.

This clone has just a few counts. The chain links TRBV11-1 to TRBJ1-1, with 7 positions matching TRBD1. Germline V gene lookup returns CDR1 SGHAT and CDR2 FQDESV (reference sequence). This CDR3 has 14 amino acids. V trimming: 2 bases; J trimming: 3 bases; junction bases outside the gene matches: 3. The CDR3 is CASSLITGDTEAFF. For the CDR3, the DNA is TGTGCCAGCAGCTTAATAACAGGGGACACTGAAGCTTTCTTT.

The chain links TRBV7-2 to TRBJ1-2; D remains ambiguous. Germline lookup yields CDR1 SGHTA and CDR2 FQGNSA. Trimming cost V 5 bases and J 2 bases, with 15 bases left between them. The CDR3 totals 15 residues. CDR3 DNA sequence: TGTGCCAGCAGCCCCCAGCCCGGAGTCAACTATGGCTACACCTTC. Protein product: CASSPQPGVNYGYTF.

The V and J genes are TRBV29-1 and TRBJ2-1; no clear D gene. Trimming stripped 1 base from V and 0 bases from J, with 13 bases between. The V gene's germline CDR1 is SQVTM and CDR2 ANQGSEA. This CDR3 region has 16 residues. This chain's CDR3 is CSVEGAAVSSYNEQFF. In DNA form, the CDR3 reads TGCAGCGTTGAAGGGGCCGCGGTAAGCTCCTACAATGAGCAGTTCTTC.

In DNA, the CDR3 is TGTGCCAGCAGCCAAACCCCGCGGACTCCGTTCACCTATGGCTACACCTTC. Protein product: CASSQTPRTPFTYGYTF. This chain joins TRBV27 and TRBJ1-2, with D hard to call. This CDR3 comprises 17 residues. V lost 6 bases, J lost 4 bases, and 24 bases lay in between. Germline V gives CDR1 MNHEY, CDR2 SMNVEV (reference sequence).

CDR3 bases: TGTGCCAGCAGCCCGACTAGCGGGAGGAACTCCTACAATGAGCAGTTCTTC. It translates to CASSPTSGRNSYNEQFF. This chain links TRBV7-8 with TRBJ2-1; 13 bases agree with TRBD2. After removal of 5 bases from V and 0 bases from J, the junction contained 4 bases not matched to a gene. This CDR3 is 17 amino acids long. The V gene's germline CDR1 is SGHVS and CDR2 FQNEAQ.

CDR3 DNA sequence: TGCGCCAGCAGCTTGGGGGACGAGCTTAATGAAAAACTGTTTTTT. This gives the protein CASSLGDELNEKLFF. This chain links TRBV5-1 with TRBJ1-4, with a tentative D call TRBD1 (5 bases). Looked up from germline, CDR1 is SGHRS and CDR2 is YFSETQ. The ends were cut back, 0 bases at V and 4 bases at J, with 10 bases in the middle. This CDR3 is 15 amino acids long.

V usage is TRBV27 and J usage is TRBJ1-5; no clear D gene. The CDR3 loop spans 13 amino acids. V was clipped by 0 bases and J by 3 bases, with 3 bases between them. The germline V gene encodes CDR1 MNHEY and CDR2 SMNVEV (reference sequence). The CDR3, as DNA: TGTGCCAGCAGTTTATCCTCCAATCAGCCCCAGCATTTT. This sequence encodes CASSLSSNQPQHF.

The chain has TRBV30 and TRBJ1-4; no clear D. Deletions cut 3 bases from V and 0 bases from J, with 5 bases between. The CDR3 is 13 amino acids. The germline V gene has CDR1 GTSNPN and CDR2 SVGIG (reference sequence). The CDR3 loop is CAWSPSTNEKLFF. The CDR3 DNA reads as TGTGCCTGGAGCCCTTCAACTAATGAAAAACTGTTTTTT.

The J gene is TRBJ2-7, the V gene TRBV9; no clear D. V shed 3 bases and J shed 2 bases, with 12 bases lying between them. The germline V gene encodes CDR1 SGDLS and CDR2 YYNGEE. This CDR3 comprises 14 residues. DNA for the CDR3: TGTGCCAGCAGCGAAACAGCCCGAACCTACGAGCAGTACTTC. Translating it yields CASSETARTYEQYF.

The rearrangement uses TRBV5-1 and TRBJ2-1; D gene uncertain. The germline gives CDR1 SGHRS, CDR2 YFSETQ. The CDR3 loop spans 13 amino acids. Trimming took 0 bases from V and 9 from J, leaving 10 bases between them. The CDR3 DNA reads TGCGCCAGCAGCTTGGTAAGGGAACCTGAGCAGTTCTTC. It yields the protein CASSLVREPEQFF.

CDR3 in amino acids: CASRGQGGHEQYF. The CDR3 DNA sequence: TGTGCCAGCAGGGGGCAGGGTGGACACGAGCAGTACTTC. J is TRBJ2-7 and V is TRBV4-2, with D possibly TRBD1 on 5 matching bases. Between the trimmed V and J ends, which lost 6 bases and 5 bases, there was a span of 14 bases. Germline CDR1 is LGHNA and CDR2 is YNFKEQ. The CDR3 runs to 13 residues.

CDR3 loop: CASSLRQGGTDTQYF. CDR3 coding DNA: TGCGCCAGCAGCCTTAGACAGGGAGGCACAGATACGCAGTATTTT. The chain has TRBV5-1 and TRBJ2-3; 7 nucleotides align to TRBD1. This CDR3 region has 15 residues. V lost 4 bases, J lost 1 base, and 6 bases stayed unmatched. Germline V gene sequence: CDR1 SGHRS, CDR2 YFSETQ. Full variable domain (missing parts from reference TRBV5-1 and TRBJ2-3): KAGVTQTPRYLIKTRGQQVTLSCSPISGHRSVSWYQQTPGQGLQFLFEYFSETQRNKGNFPGRFSGRQFSNSRSEMNVSTLELGDSALYLCASSLRQGGTDTQYFGPGTRLTVL.

The chain recombines TRBV19 with TRBJ2-7; the D gene could be TRBD1 or TRBD2 (5 bases each). Germline assignment: CDR1 LNHDA and CDR2 SQIVND (reference sequence). The CDR3 loop spans 12 amino acids. V was clipped by 8 bases and J by 3 bases, with 11 bases between them. Written as DNA, the CDR3 is TGTGCCAGTTCCGGGACCTTCTACGAGCAGTACTTC. It is translated as CASSGTFYEQYF.

The CDR3: CASSDSAGDYNEQFF. In DNA, the CDR3 is TGTGCCAGCAGTGACTCGGCGGGAGACTACAATGAGCAGTTCTTC. This chain uses TRBV6-4 with TRBJ2-1; 7 bases align to TRBD2. Germline CDR1 reads MRHNA; CDR2 reads SNTAGT. The J segment lost 3 bases and the V segment lost 0 bases, leaving 2 bases of the junction unmatched. This CDR3 is built from 15 residues.